One sample yielded the 13 T cell receptor beta chains listed below, sequenced in a study of cytomegalovirus exposure and HLA in healthy donors. The PCR had 60 Vbeta and 13 Jbeta primers. The method was immunoSEQ multiplex PCR; TCRdb's version includes in-frame clones alone and lacks a portion of them. Among 150,000 or so clones listed, 82% were seen once. Sequencing was done on a sample of PBMCs. Receptors originate from a man aged 25 to 40 in good health and CMV-seropositive.

The rearrangement joins TRBV7-9 to TRBJ2-7; TRBD1 agrees at 9 bases. The V segment lost 1 base and the J segment 4 bases; nucleotides outside the gene matches: 5. The CDR3 totals 15 residues. The V gene's germline CDR1 is SEHNR and CDR2 FQNEAQ (reference sequence). In DNA form, the CDR3 reads TGTGCCAGCAGCTTAGGTTTCGGACAGGGGTACGAGCAGTACTTC. It specifies CASSLGFGQGYEQYF.

The chain recombines TRBV23-1 with TRBJ2-1; a possible D gene is TRBD2 (6 bases). TRBV23-1 is classed as an ORF, of uncertain function. This CDR3 has 15 amino acids. The V end was cut by 3 bases, the J end by 2 bases, with 11 bases between. The CDR3 spells CASSHGREPYNEQFF. CDR3 sequence (DNA): TGCGCCAGCAGTCACGGACGGGAGCCCTACAATGAGCAGTTCTTC.

The V gene is TRBV7-9, the J gene TRBJ2-5; unclear D gene. The CDR3 contains 14 residues. Germline V gives CDR1 SEHNR, CDR2 FQNEAQ (reference sequence). V lost 8 bases and J lost 2, with 15 bases in between. The CDR3 nucleotides are TGTGCCAGCTCCTTCCCGAGCGATCAAGAGACCCAGTACTTC. This translates into CASSFPSDQETQYF.

The chain combines TRBV5-4 with TRBJ2-1, with a possible D match to TRBD2 (6 bases). Germline V gene sequence: CDR1 SGHNT, CDR2 YYREEE (reference sequence). The CDR3 spans 16 residues. Trimming cost V 0 bases and J 8 bases, with 18 bases left between them. The CDR3 spells CASSLAGPLREDEQFF. For the CDR3, the DNA is TGTGCCAGCAGCTTGGCCGGTCCATTAAGGGAGGATGAGCAGTTCTTC.

Concerning this clone itself: The sample holds other DNA sequences that translate to the same CDR3. This chain uses TRBV28 with TRBJ2-7; 8 bases match TRBD2. This CDR3 comprises 14 residues. The trim removed 2 bases at V and 0 bases at J, leaving 0 bases unmatched. Germline V gene lookup returns CDR1 MDHEN and CDR2 SYDVKM. The CDR3 region is CASSLAGGSYEQYF. DNA for the CDR3: TGTGCCAGCAGTTTAGCGGGAGGCTCCTACGAGCAGTACTTC.

The rearrangement links TRBV28 to TRBJ1-6; possible D gene TRBD1, 5 bases. The CDR3 has 15 residues. Germline CDR1 reads MDHEN; CDR2 reads SYDVKM. Trimming took 7 bases from V and 9 from J, leaving 19 bases between them. CDR3 nucleotide sequence: TGTGCCAGCACTCCCCGGGCAGGGAAGAGTTCACCCCTCCACTTT. Protein product: CASTPRAGKSSPLHF.

The chain carries TRBV11-3 and TRBJ2-5; 13 bases align to TRBD2. The J segment lost 1 base and the V segment lost 4 bases, leaving 6 bases of the junction unmatched. CDR1 and CDR2 from the germline V gene are SGHNT and YENEEA. The CDR3 runs to 17 residues. CDR3 DNA: TGTGCCAGCAGCTCTACCGGGACTAGCGGGGCCCAAGAGACCCAGTACTTC. This codes for CASSSTGTSGAQETQYF. Full variable domain (remainder filled in from reference TRBV11-3 and TRBJ2-5): EAGVVQSPRYKIIEKKQPVAFWCNPISGHNTLYWYLQNLGQGPELLIRYENEEAVDDSQLPKDRFSAERLKGVDSTLKIQPAELGDSAVYLCASSSTGTSGAQETQYFGPGTRLLVL.

The V call is TRBV7-2, the J call TRBJ2-5, with 13 bases fitting TRBD2. This CDR3 has 17 amino acids. CDR1 and CDR2 (germline): SGHTA, FQGNSA. The J segment lost 5 bases and the V segment lost 5 bases, leaving 11 bases of the junction unmatched. The CDR3 loop reads CASSVRLAGGLGETQYF. CDR3 bases: TGTGCCAGCAGCGTACGACTAGCGGGGGGTCTTGGTGAGACCCAGTACTTC. Combining the CDR3 with reference TRBV7-2 and TRBJ2-5 gives the whole variable domain GAGVSQSPSNKVTEKGKDVELRCDPISGHTALYWYRQSLGQGLEFLIYFQGNSAPDKSGLPSDRFSAERTGGSVSTLTIQRTQQEDSAVYLCASSVRLAGGLGETQYFGPGTRLLVL.

The chain carries TRBV10-3 and TRBJ2-5; 10 bases align to TRBD2. There are 16 residues in the CDR3. Losses at the gene ends were 7 bases for V and 2 bases for J; bases not matched to a gene: 10. Germline V gene data show CDR1 as ENHRY and CDR2 as SYGVKD. CDR3: CAITRESGGVQETQYF. Written as DNA, the CDR3 is TGTGCCATCACCCGTGAAAGCGGGGGGGTTCAAGAGACCCAGTACTTC.

As for this clone: This sample also contains other DNA sequences that code for the same CDR3. The chain links TRBV28 to TRBJ2-2, with TRBD1 identical over 9 bases. CDR1 is MDHEN and CDR2 is SYDVKM in the germline V gene. The CDR3 covers 15 residues. Trimming at V came to 9 bases and at J to 0 bases, leaving 5 bases not matched to a gene. The CDR3 protein is CASLNRGPNTGELFF. CDR3 in DNA: TGTGCCAGTCTCAACAGGGGGCCGAACACCGGGGAGCTGTTTTTT.

This clone was picked up a small number of times. V gene TRBV28 combines with J gene TRBJ1-6, with D hard to call. V lost 2 bases and J 7 bases, leaving 6 bases between the germline ends. Germline values: CDR1 MDHEN, CDR2 SYDVKM. CDR3 length: 13 amino acids. CDR3 bases: TGTGCCAGCAGTTTAGAGGTGAATTCACCCCTCCACTTT. Translation gives CASSLEVNSPLHF.

V and J are TRBV5-1 and TRBJ2-3, with D maybe TRBD2 (7 bases). V was cut by 0 bases and J by 6 bases, with 11 bases left in between. Germline V lookup: CDR1 SGHRS, CDR2 YFSETQ. The CDR3 runs to 14 residues. CDR3 in amino acids: CASSLDREGDTQYF. The CDR3 DNA is TGCGCCAGCAGCTTGGACAGGGAGGGGGATACGCAGTATTTT.

CDR3 region: CASSAQGSYEQYF. The CDR3 DNA is TGTGCCAGCAGTGCACAGGGGAGTTACGAGCAGTACTTC. The chain joins TRBV2 to TRBJ2-7; TRBD1 agrees at 7 bases. Germline trimming cut 4 bases from V and 4 bases from J; bases unmatched to any gene: 4. The CDR3 loop spans 13 amino acids. From germline, CDR1 is SNHLY and CDR2 FYNNEI.